This TCR beta chain is from a study of blood T cell repertoires in COVID-19. On the study more broadly: Acute-phase and convalescent COVID-19 samples originated in the United States, Italy and Spain. The cDNA or gDNA used as material had been derived from T cells, B-cell-depleted T cells, or PBMCs.

Germline V gene sequence: CDR1 KGHDR, CDR2 SFDVKD. Deletions cut 3 bases from V and 9 bases from J, with 11 bases between. The CDR3 runs to 13 residues. In the original analysis: Cell counts per sample came from amplifying reference gene primers. Only in-frame clones appear in the TCRdb table, and some are missing; sequencing was by immunoSEQ multiplex PCR. V and J calls and clone size are copied from that table; D and trimming were computed from the DNA. The sample carries some 250,000 clones, over 70% recorded once. Material for sequencing was peripheral blood. V is TRBV24-1 and J is TRBJ2-1, with D possibly matching TRBD2 (5 bases). The receptor was derived from an elderly man with acute or convalescent COVID-19. The CDR3 sequence: CATSDGVGSEQFF. CDR3 DNA sequence: TGTGCCACCAGTGATGGGGTTGGGAGTGAGCAGTTCTTC.